This TCR beta chain was sequenced in a study of molecular identifiers for immune sequencing clone quantification. Previously described methods with listed TCR primers produced the bulk TCR libraries. MiXCR, applied by TCRdb to the PCR reads, yields one record per CDR3 protein. The sample contains approximately 59,000 distinct CDR3 sequences, roughly 20% of which appear only once. Germline values: CDR1 SGHVS, CDR2 FNYEAQ. The CDR3 totals 15 residues. This clonotype has just one count. Being one base from a much bigger clone, this may be a read error. V and J are TRBV7-6 and TRBJ2-7; 10 nucleotides line up with TRBD2. This receptor was taken from a human donor in good health. Some libraries in this study had Jurkat cell RNA spiked in. Sequenced: naive CD8+ T cells from blood, with Jurkat cell RNA spiked in. Subset meaning: FACS-sorted CD8+CD4-CCR7+CD45RA+ naive T cells. The CDR3 protein is CASSYGTSVSYEPYF. DNA for the CDR3: TGTGCCAGCAGTTACGGGACTAGCGTCAGCTACGAGCCGTACTTC. The variable domain in full, completed from reference TRBV7-6 and TRBJ2-7, reads GAGVSQSPRYKVTKRGQDVALRCDPISGHVSLYWYRQALGQGPEFLTYFNYEAQQDKSGLPNDRFSAERPEGSISTLTIQRTEQRDSAMYRCASSYGTSVSYEPYFGPGTRLTVT.